The clone carrying this T cell receptor (beta chain) was found once. Its antigen is unknown. Treatment: oral pan-JAK inhibitor, 5-10 mg twice daily. RNA, once extracted, was reverse transcribed into cDNA for use as the sequencing template. The data were produced by immunoSEQ multiplex PCR, yet TCRdb's version contains in-frame clones alone and is incomplete. The data contain 150,000 to 200,000 clones, around 56% of them singletons. Germline CDR1 and CDR2: GTSNPN and SVGIG (reference sequence). The V end lost 7 bases, the J end lost 3 bases, and 3 bases lay between the germline ends. There are 9 residues in the CDR3. This sample stems from a study of CD8+ T cells in alopecia areata. Overall study context: Patients took tofacitinib for 6 to 18 months, followed by 6 drug-free months. Using the percentage of affected scalp area, treated patients' severity was scored.

Study observations and caveats: Between patients, shared TCR sequences were less clear than in mice. This was possibly due in part to HLA diversity in the patient population. Many expanded lesional clones persisted in scalp and blood during tofacitinib treatment.

The sequence came from a human donor with alopecia areata. The sample consisted of CD4+ T cells sorted from blood, taken at week 4, from a patient treated with tofacitinib. V gene TRBV30 combines with J gene TRBJ1-1; D unclear. In nucleotides, the CDR3 is TGTGCCTACGACACTGAAGCTTTCTTT. Translation: CAYDTEAFF.